The 14 T cell receptor beta chains below come from one sample, sequenced in a study of OX40 agonist ivuxolimab in advanced cancers. Profiling relied on immunoSEQ multiplex PCR, and the TCRdb table lists in-frame clones only, not all of them. Here the sample spans around 55,000 clones, 89% being singletons. The source was CD4+ or CD8+ T cells sorted from blood, collected in a trial of the OX40 agonist ivuxolimab. These TCRs come from an adult with an advanced solid tumor such as melanoma, head and neck, liver or kidney cancer.

This clone was counted between two and nine times. This chain connects TRBV6-5 to TRBJ1-1, with D uncertain. The CDR3 spans 15 residues. Trimming took off 5 bases at V and 4 bases at J, with 17 bases between the two ends. The germline V gene encodes CDR1 MNHEY and CDR2 SVGAGI. Here the CDR3 reads CASSLGRSPPTEAFF. The CDR3 DNA is TGTGCCAGCAGTCTGGGGAGATCTCCTCCCACTGAAGCTTTCTTT.

The gene calls are TRBV30 and TRBJ2-1, with D hard to call. V lost 1 base to trimming and J lost 2 bases, with 3 bases between them. Germline CDR1 is GTSNPN and CDR2 is SVGIG (reference sequence). CDR3 length: 12 residues. CDR3 region: CAWSGTYNEQFF. Here the CDR3 DNA reads TGTGCCTGGAGTGGCACCTACAATGAGCAGTTCTTC.

V gene TRBV2 combines with J gene TRBJ1-5; TRBD1 aligns across 7 bases. In germline, CDR1 is SNHLY, CDR2 FYNNEI. With 6 bases clipped from V and 7 bases from J, the junction kept 15 bases outside the gene matches. This CDR3 is 16 amino acids long. CDR3 sequence reads: CASRRASTGRAQPQHF. In DNA, the CDR3 is TGTGCCAGCAGGAGAGCCTCGACAGGGAGGGCCCAGCCCCAGCATTTT. The full variable domain, completed using reference TRBV2 and TRBJ1-5, is EPEVTQTPSHQVTQMGQEVILRCVPISNHLYFYWYRQILGQKVEFLVSFYNNEISEKSEIFDDQFSVERPDGSNFTLKIRSTKLEDSAMYFCASRRASTGRAQPQHFGDGTRLSIL.

V and J are TRBV28 and TRBJ1-5; 8 bases are shared with TRBD1. J was trimmed by 1 base and V by 5 bases; bases with no gene match: 7. The V gene's germline CDR1 is MDHEN and CDR2 SYDVKM. This CDR3 contains 16 residues. CDR3 coding DNA: TGTGCCAGCAGTGGGGGGACAGGATCAAGCAATCAGCCCCAGCATTTT. This encodes CASSGGTGSSNQPQHF.

The genes are TRBV4-1 and TRBJ2-7; D is undetermined. V shed 0 bases and J shed 6 bases, with 21 bases lying between them. The CDR3 covers 17 residues. Germline CDR1 MGHRA, CDR2 YSYEKL. The CDR3 spells CASSQDKVDGSWGEQYF. The CDR3 DNA is TGCGCCAGCAGCCAAGATAAGGTCGACGGATCCTGGGGCGAGCAGTACTTC.

The chain carries TRBV11-2 and TRBJ2-7; D is perhaps TRBD1 (6 bases). The V gene lost 5 bases and the J gene lost 3 bases, with 11 bases spanning the gap. The CDR3 length is 13 residues. From germline, CDR1 is SGHAT and CDR2 FQNNGV. For the CDR3, the DNA is TGTGCCAGCAGCCTGACAGGAGGCTACGAGCAGTACTTC. As protein: CASSLTGGYEQYF.

The V call is TRBV18, the J call TRBJ2-1; 7 bases match TRBD1. Trimming removed 0 bases from V and 7 bases from J; junction bases left unmatched: 6. Germline CDR1 KGHSH, CDR2 LQKENI. The CDR3 totals 15 residues. CDR3 sequence: CASSPPGGSRNEQFF. The CDR3 coding sequence is TGTGCCAGCTCACCACCAGGGGGCTCGAGAAATGAGCAGTTCTTC.

The rearrangement uses TRBV7-2 and TRBJ2-1, with 12 bases aligning to TRBD2. CDR3 length equals 15 residues. Germline assignment: CDR1 SGHTA and CDR2 FQGNSA. The ends lost 4 bases at V and 3 bases at J; junction bases unmatched: 1. The CDR3 here is CASSSGLAGYNEQFF. The CDR3, as DNA: TGTGCCAGCAGCTCGGGACTAGCGGGCTACAATGAGCAGTTCTTC.

This clone was counted once. The J gene is TRBJ1-3, the V gene TRBV9; D remains unclear. Germline values: CDR1 SGDLS, CDR2 YYNGEE. The CDR3 contains 15 residues. Deletions cut 0 bases from V and 1 base from J, with 8 bases between. Written as DNA, the CDR3 is TGTGCCAGCAGCGTAGGAGGGCAGTCTGGAAACACCATATATTTT. This codes for CASSVGGQSGNTIYF.

The rearrangement links TRBV2 to TRBJ2-3, with D perhaps matching TRBD2 (6 bases). Deletions cut 5 bases from V and 2 bases from J, with 20 bases between. CDR3 size: 17 residues. Germline CDR1 reads SNHLY; CDR2 reads FYNNEI. The CDR3 is CASSHRDGASVTDTQYF. As DNA, the CDR3 is TGTGCCAGCAGTCACAGAGATGGAGCTAGCGTCACAGATACGCAGTATTTT.

Here the CDR3 DNA reads TGTGCCAGCAGTTGGGACGGCGGAGATCAGCCCCAGCATTTT. Its translation: CASSWDGGDQPQHF. The chain joins TRBV27 to TRBJ1-5; TRBD1 might be the D (5 bases). Deletions cut 4 bases from V and 5 bases from J, with 12 bases between. Germline CDR1 reads MNHEY; CDR2 reads SMNVEV (reference sequence). The length of the CDR3 is 14 residues.

The rearrangement links TRBV9 to TRBJ2-5; 8 bases are a match to TRBD1. CDR3 length: 15 amino acids. The germline V gene has CDR1 SGDLS and CDR2 YYNGEE. The J segment lost 4 bases and the V segment lost 4 bases, leaving 9 bases of the junction unmatched. For the CDR3, the DNA is TGTGCCAGCAGCCCCGGACAGGGAATCTCAGAGACCCAGTACTTC. It yields the protein CASSPGQGISETQYF.

The chain is built from TRBV13 and TRBJ1-1; 10 bases match TRBD1. CDR1 PRHDT and CDR2 FYEKMQ come from the germline V gene (reference sequence). The junction had 21 bases not matched to a gene; V was cut back by 5 bases and J by 6 bases. The CDR3 runs to 19 residues. CDR3 coding DNA: TGTGCCAGCAGCGCCGGGACAGGGGAGTCAGGGGCTACCCAACCTGAAGCTTTCTTT. Protein product: CASSAGTGESGATQPEAFF.

The chain combines TRBV7-9 with TRBJ1-1; D is perhaps TRBD1 (6 bases). The CDR3 loop spans 14 amino acids. From germline, CDR1 is SEHNR and CDR2 FQNEAQ (reference sequence). V was trimmed by 3 bases and J by 1 base, leaving 9 bases between them. CDR3 sequence reads: CASSFGQTNTEAFF. The CDR3 DNA follows: TGTGCCAGCAGCTTCGGACAGACGAACACTGAAGCTTTCTTT.